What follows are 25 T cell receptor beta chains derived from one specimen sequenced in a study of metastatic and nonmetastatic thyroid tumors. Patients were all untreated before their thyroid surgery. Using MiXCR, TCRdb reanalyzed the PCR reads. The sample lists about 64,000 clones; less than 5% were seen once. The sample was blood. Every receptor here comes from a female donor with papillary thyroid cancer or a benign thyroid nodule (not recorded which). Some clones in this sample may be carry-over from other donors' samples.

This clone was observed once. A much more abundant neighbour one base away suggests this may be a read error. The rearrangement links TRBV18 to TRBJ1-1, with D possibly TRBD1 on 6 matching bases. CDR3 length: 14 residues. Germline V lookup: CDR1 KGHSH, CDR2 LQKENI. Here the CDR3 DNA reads TGTGTCAGCTCACCACAGGGTATGGACACTGAAGCTTTCTTT. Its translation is CVSSPQGMDTEAFF.

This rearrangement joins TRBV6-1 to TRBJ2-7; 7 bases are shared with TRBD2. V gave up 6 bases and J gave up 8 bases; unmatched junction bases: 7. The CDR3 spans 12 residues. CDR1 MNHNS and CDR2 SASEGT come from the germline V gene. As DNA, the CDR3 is TGTGCCAGCAGCCCACCGGGGGGTCAGCAGTACTTC. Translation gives CASSPPGGQQYF.

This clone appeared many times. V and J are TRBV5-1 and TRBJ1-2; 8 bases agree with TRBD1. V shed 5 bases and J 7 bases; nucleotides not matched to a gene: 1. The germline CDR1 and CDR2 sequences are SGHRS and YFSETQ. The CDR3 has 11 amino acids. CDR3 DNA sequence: TGCGCCAGCAGTGACAGGGGTGGCTACACCTTC. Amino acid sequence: CASSDRGGYTF.

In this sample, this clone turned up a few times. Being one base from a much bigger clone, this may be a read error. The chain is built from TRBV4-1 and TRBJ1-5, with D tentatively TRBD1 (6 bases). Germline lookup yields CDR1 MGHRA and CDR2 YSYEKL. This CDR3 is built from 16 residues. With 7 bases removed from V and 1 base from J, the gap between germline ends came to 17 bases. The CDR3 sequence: CASILSGGWSNQPQHF. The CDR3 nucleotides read TGCGCCAGCATTTTATCCGGGGGCTGGAGCAATCAGCCCCAGCATTTT.

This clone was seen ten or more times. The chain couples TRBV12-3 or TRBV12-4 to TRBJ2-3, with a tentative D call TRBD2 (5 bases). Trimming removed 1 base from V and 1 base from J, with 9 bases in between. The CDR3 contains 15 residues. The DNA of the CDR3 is TGTGCCAGCAGTTTAGGGGGTAGCGGCACAGATACGCAGTATTTT. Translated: CASSLGGSGTDTQYF.

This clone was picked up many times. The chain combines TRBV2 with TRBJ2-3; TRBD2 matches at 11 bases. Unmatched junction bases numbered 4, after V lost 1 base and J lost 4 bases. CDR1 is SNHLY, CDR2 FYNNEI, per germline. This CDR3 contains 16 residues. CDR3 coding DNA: TGTGCCAGCAGTGAAGTTCTGGGACTAGCGGCAGATACGCAGTATTTT. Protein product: CASSEVLGLAADTQYF.

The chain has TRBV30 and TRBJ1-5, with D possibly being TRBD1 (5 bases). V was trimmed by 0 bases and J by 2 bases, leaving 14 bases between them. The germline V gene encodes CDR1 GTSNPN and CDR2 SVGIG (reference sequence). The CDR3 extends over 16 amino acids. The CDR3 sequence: CAWSVARGAGNQPQHF. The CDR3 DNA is TGTGCCTGGAGTGTAGCGAGGGGCGCGGGCAATCAGCCCCAGCATTTT.

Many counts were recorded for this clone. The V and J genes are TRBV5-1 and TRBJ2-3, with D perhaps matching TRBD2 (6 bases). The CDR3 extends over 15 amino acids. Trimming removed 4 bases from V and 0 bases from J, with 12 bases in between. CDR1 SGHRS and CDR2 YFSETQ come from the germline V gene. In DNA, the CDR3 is TGCGCCAGCAGCGTCGGCGGGACTAGCACAGATACGCAGTATTTT. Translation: CASSVGGTSTDTQYF.

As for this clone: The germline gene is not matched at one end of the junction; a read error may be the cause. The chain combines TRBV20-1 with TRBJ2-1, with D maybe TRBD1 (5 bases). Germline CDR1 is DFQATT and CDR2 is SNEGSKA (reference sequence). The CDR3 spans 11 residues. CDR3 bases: TGCAGTGCTAGAGATACGCCCCTGGACACCTTC. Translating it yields CSARDTPLDTF.

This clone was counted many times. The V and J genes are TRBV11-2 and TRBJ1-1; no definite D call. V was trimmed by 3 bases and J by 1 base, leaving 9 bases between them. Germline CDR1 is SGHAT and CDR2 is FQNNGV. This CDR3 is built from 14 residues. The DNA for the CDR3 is TGTGCCAGCAGCTTGGACGGGTCGAACACTGAAGCTTTCTTT. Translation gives CASSLDGSNTEAFF.

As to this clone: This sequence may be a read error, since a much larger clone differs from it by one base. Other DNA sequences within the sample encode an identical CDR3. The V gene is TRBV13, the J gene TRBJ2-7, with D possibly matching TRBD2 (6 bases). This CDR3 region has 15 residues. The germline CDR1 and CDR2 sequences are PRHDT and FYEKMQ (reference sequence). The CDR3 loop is CASSPRGRGSYEQYF. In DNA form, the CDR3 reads TGCGCCAGCAGCCCCAGAGGGCGGGGTTCCTACGAGCAGTACTTC.

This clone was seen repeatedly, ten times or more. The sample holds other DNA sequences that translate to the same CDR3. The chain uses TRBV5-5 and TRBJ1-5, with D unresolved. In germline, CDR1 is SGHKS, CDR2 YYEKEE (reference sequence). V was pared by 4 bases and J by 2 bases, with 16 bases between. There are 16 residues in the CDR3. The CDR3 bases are TGTGCCAGCAGCCAGATTGCATTTCGGGGCAATCAGCCCCAGCATTTT. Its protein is CASSQIAFRGNQPQHF. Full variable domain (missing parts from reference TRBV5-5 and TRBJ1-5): DAGVTQSPTHLIKTRGQQVTLRCSPISGHKSVSWYQQVLGQGPQFIFQYYEKEERGRGNFPDRFSARQFPNYSSELNVNALLLGDSALYLCASSQIAFRGNQPQHFGDGTRLSIL.

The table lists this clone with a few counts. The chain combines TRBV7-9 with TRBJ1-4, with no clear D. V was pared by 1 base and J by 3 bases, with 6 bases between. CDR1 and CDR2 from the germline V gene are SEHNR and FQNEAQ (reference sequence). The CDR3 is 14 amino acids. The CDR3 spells CASSLDQANEKLFF. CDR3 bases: TGTGCCAGCAGCTTAGATCAGGCTAATGAAAAACTGTTTTTT. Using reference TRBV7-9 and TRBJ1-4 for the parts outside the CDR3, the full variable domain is DTGVSQNPRHKITKRGQNVTFRCDPISEHNRLYWYRQTLGQGPEFLTYFQNEAQLEKSRLLSDRFSAERPKGSFSTLEIQRTEQGDSAMYLCASSLDQANEKLFFGSGTQLSVL.

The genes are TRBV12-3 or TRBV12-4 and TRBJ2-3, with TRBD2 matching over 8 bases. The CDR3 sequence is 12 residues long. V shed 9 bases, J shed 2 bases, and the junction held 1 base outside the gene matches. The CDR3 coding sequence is TGTGCCAGTAGCGGGAACACAGATACGCAGTATTTT. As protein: CASSGNTDTQYF.

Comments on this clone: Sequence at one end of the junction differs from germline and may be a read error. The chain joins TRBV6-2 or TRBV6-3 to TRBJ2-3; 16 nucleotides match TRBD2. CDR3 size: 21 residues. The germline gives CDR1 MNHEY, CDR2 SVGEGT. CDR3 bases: TGTGCCAGTTCGAACCCGGGTGGGCCGGGACTAGCGGGAGGGGGAGTAGATACGCAGTACTTT. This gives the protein CASSNPGGPGLAGGGVDTQYF.

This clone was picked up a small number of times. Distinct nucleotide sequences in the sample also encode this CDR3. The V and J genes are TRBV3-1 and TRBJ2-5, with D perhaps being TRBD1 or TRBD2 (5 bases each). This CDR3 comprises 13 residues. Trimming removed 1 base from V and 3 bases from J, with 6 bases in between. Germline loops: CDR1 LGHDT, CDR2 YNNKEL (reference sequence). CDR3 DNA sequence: TGTGCCAGCAGCCAAGTGGGGGAAGAGACCCAGTACTTC. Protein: CASSQVGEETQYF.

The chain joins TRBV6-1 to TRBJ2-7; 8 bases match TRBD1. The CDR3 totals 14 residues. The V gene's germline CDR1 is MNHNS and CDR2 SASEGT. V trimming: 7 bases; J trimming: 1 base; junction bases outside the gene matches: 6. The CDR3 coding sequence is TGTGCCAGCATGGACAGGGAAAGGTCCTACGAGCAGTACTTC. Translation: CASMDRERSYEQYF.

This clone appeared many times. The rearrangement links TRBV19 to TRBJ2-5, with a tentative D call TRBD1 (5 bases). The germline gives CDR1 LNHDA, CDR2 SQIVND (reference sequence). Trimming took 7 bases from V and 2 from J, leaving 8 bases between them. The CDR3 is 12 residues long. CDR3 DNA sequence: TGTGCCAGTAAGGGGTCTCAAGAGACCCAGTACTTC. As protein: CASKGSQETQYF.

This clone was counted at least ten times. The CDR3 spells CSARRTSVYNEQFF. Written as DNA, the CDR3 is TGCAGTGCTAGAAGGACTAGTGTCTACAATGAGCAGTTCTTC. V gene TRBV20-1 combines with J gene TRBJ2-1; 7 bases match TRBD2. The CDR3 has 14 amino acids. Germline V CDR1 and CDR2: DFQATT, SNEGSKA (reference sequence). V shed 2 bases and J 3 bases; nucleotides not matched to a gene: 4.

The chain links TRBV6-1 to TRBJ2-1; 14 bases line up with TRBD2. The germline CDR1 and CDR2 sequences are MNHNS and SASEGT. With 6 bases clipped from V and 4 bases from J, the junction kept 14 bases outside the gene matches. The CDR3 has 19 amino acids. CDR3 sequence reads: CASRGQWGTSGGLYNEQFF. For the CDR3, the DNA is TGTGCCAGCAGGGGGCAGTGGGGGACTAGCGGGGGCCTATACAATGAGCAGTTCTTC.

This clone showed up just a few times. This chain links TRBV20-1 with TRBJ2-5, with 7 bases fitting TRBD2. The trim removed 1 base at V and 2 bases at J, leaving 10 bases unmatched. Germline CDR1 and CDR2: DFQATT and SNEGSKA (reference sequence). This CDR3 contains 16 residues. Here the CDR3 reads CSARGTASGDQETQYF. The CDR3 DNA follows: TGCAGTGCTAGAGGAACAGCGAGCGGGGATCAAGAGACCCAGTACTTC.

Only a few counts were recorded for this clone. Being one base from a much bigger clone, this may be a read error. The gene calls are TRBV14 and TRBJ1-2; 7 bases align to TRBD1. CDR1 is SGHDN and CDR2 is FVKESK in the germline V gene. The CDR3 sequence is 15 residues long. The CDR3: CASIQDRTGGYGYTF. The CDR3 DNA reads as TGTGCCAGCATCCAAGACCGGACAGGCGGCTATGGCTATACCTTC.

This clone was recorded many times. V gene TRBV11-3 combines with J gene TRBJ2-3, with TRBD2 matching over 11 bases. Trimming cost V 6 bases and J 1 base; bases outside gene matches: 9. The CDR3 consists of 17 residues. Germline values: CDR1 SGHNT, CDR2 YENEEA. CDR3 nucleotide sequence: TGTGCCAGCAGTCCCCGCTTGGGACTAGCGGGCACAGATACGCAGTATTTT. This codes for CASSPRLGLAGTDTQYF.

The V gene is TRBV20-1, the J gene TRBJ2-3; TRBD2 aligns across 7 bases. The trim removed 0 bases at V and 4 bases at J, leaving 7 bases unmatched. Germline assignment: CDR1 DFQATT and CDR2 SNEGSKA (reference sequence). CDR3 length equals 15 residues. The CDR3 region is CSARDRREPADTQYF. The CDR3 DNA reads TGCAGTGCTAGAGATAGGCGGGAGCCCGCAGATACGCAGTATTTT.

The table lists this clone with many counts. CDR3 protein: CASSIGDSQRETQYF. CDR3 nucleotides: TGCGCCAGCAGTATAGGGGACAGCCAGAGGGAGACCCAGTACTTC. The chain employs TRBV5-1 and TRBJ2-5; TRBD1 agrees at 7 bases. This CDR3 contains 15 residues. Losses at the gene ends were 5 bases for V and 5 bases for J; bases not matched to a gene: 12. The germline gives CDR1 SGHRS, CDR2 YFSETQ.